Included here is one T cell receptor beta chain sequence, with context. Its matching antigen is unknown. The CDR3 has 18 amino acids. With 0 bases removed from V and 7 bases from J, the gap between germline ends came to 22 bases. Germline assignment: CDR1 LNHNV and CDR2 YYDKDF (reference sequence). This entry is derived from a study of beta chain features in type 1 diabetes. Expressed TCRB transcripts got sequenced, as all isolated RNA was reverse transcribed. Clones were sequenced by immunoSEQ multiplex PCR, and TCRdb holds only the in-frame ones, with some missing. The repertoire holds about 450,000 clones, 10% to 12% seen once, with over 0.035% in the top ten. Post-sort purity exceeded 98% for all sorted populations. Whole-study results and caveats: Type 1 diabetes patients had fewer VDJ junction insertions and more deletions.

The sequencing sample was made of naive CD4+ T cells from blood. The chain carries TRBV15 and TRBJ2-4; D is perhaps TRBD2 (6 bases). This TCR was sampled from a woman younger than 35 in good health. CDR3 in DNA: TGTGCCACCAGCAGAGATATTGCAGGGCCACTTGGGGGGAACATTCAGTACTTC. Translating it yields CATSRDIAGPLGGNIQYF.